This T cell receptor (beta chain) emerged from a study of control samples from healthy donors and cancer patients. The CDR3 contains 16 residues. Germline V gene sequence: CDR1 SGHRS, CDR2 YFSETQ. Trimming at V came to 1 base and at J to 8 bases, leaving 9 bases not matched to a gene. Repertoires were generated with immunoSEQ multiplex PCR, while TCRdb's copy carries only in-frame clones and drops some. Of 150,000 or so clones in the sample, 90% to 95% are singletons; the top ten hold 0.68%. Material: blood. V is TRBV5-1 and J is TRBJ1-6; 7 bases line up with TRBD1. The clonotype originates from a young woman in good health. DNA for the CDR3: TGCGCCAGCAGCTTGAGAGACAGGGATCTGGATTCACCCCTCCACTTT. Protein: CASSLRDRDLDSPLHF.